One T cell receptor beta chain is described in this entry. Antigen: not known. V lost 5 bases to trimming and J lost 4 bases; unmatched junction nucleotides: 10. This CDR3 has 15 residues. Germline V gene lookup returns CDR1 SEHNR and CDR2 FQNEAQ (reference sequence). The sample originates from a study of shared clonotypes between healthy human individuals. At the level of the study: Contributing individuals were a couple of females and three males aged 18 to 49. Study results and caveats: Few donors limited the genetic and exposure-history diversity represented. Clonotype sharing across a handful of donors was observed for about 5.5% of naive CD4 clonotypes.

Every donor was a Caucasian adult from Nashville, Tennessee. Libraries were prepared by immunoSEQ multiplex PCR; TCRdb keeps only in-frame clonotypes and omits some of them. This sample has about 2.5 million clones; 80% to 95% occur once, and the top ten carry around 0.4%. What was sequenced was naive CD4+ T cells from PBMCs. Subset here: CD45RA+ positively selected. The TCR was taken from a man between 18 and 35 years old in good health. Some clones in this sample may be carry-over from other donors' samples. The chain joins TRBV7-9 to TRBJ2-7, with 8 positions matching TRBD2. The CDR3 protein is CASSRPTSGVYEQYF. The CDR3 bases are TGTGCCAGCAGCCGCCCCACTAGCGGAGTATACGAGCAGTACTTC. The full variable domain, with the rest looked up from reference TRBV7-9 and TRBJ2-7, is DTGVSQNPRHKITKRGQNVTFRCDPISEHNRLYWYRQTLGQGPEFLTYFQNEAQLEKSRLLSDRFSAERPKGSFSTLEIQRTEQGDSAMYLCASSRPTSGVYEQYFGPGTRLTVT.